The rows below give T cell receptor beta chains drawn from one sample of a study of blood T cell repertoires in COVID-19. Libraries were prepared by immunoSEQ multiplex PCR; TCRdb keeps only in-frame clonotypes and omits some of them. In the table there are under 350,000 clones, roughly 88% of which are singletons. Input material: peripheral blood. Every receptor here comes from a woman between 65 and 79 years old with acute or convalescent COVID-19. Both conserved end residues are trimmed from each CDR3.

length,J,V,CDR3
10,TRBJ2-4,TRBV4-1,ASSQDPHGVF
11,TRBJ1-1,TRBV4-2,ASSQEGLFEAF
13,TRBJ1-5,TRBV12-5,ASGSPERGNQPQH
12,TRBJ2-4,TRBV11-3,ASSLGGAENIQY
12,TRBJ2-3,TRBV7-8,ASSTRTGHNTQY
16,TRBJ2-3,TRBV3-1/TRBV3-2,ASSRSSGGAGRTDTQY
12,TRBJ2-1,TRBV4-1,ASSQTSLYNEQF
16,TRBJ2-7,TRBV7-6,ASSFKIMWPGKGNEQY
12,TRBJ1-5,TRBV5-4,ASSSGQGNQPQH
11,TRBJ2-7,TRBV12-3/TRBV12-4,ASGGTQSYEQY
11,TRBJ1-2,TRBV12-3/TRBV12-4,ASSQTANYGYT
13,TRBJ1-2,TRBV11-2,ASSLEVGTVNGYT
11,TRBJ1-2,TRBV10-3,AISVAGAYGYT
14,TRBJ2-4,TRBV28,ASSRTGTGGILVQY
13,TRBJ1-5,TRBV10-2,ASSDGQAPNQPQH
11,TRBJ1-2,TRBV6-5,ASKQGGAYGYT
16,TRBJ1-2,TRBV18,ASSPVGGQAFSRTNYT
13,TRBJ1-2,TRBV6-4,ASSDIEAESYGYT
11,TRBJ1-2,TRBV29-1,SVESGGNYGYT
13,TRBJ1-1,TRBV19,ASSVGGTMNTEAF
13,TRBJ1-4,TRBV19,ASSWTGANNEKLF
13,TRBJ2-2,TRBV5-1,ASSWTGGGTGELF
12,TRBJ1-2,TRBV6-5,ASTSGQGVYGYT
10,TRBJ2-5,TRBV7-9,ASSLDWETQY
10,TRBJ1-1,TRBV5-1,ASSLPDIEAF
12,TRBJ1-1,TRBV7-2,ASSAQGVSTEAF
15,TRBJ1-6,TRBV5-1,ASSLGAPKPYNSPLH
14,TRBJ2-3,TRBV10-2,ASSGETGGPTDTQY
12,TRBJ1-2,TRBV18,ASSLPYPQYGYT
11,TRBJ2-3,TRBV11-3,ASSPRGGDTQY
15,TRBJ1-5,TRBV6-1,ASSERTGGSVWQPQH
14,TRBJ1-1,TRBV7-6,ASSLESGTGRGVAF
11,TRBJ2-3,TRBV5-1,ASTKTAQDTQY
14,TRBJ2-3,TRBV5-4,ASSLGLAGGTDTQY
11,TRBJ1-1,TRBV6-5,ASRTFQNTEAF
15,TRBJ1-3,TRBV7-9,ASSFPPTGRAGNTIY
13,TRBJ2-3,TRBV11-3,ASSLWGAGADTQY
12,TRBJ1-1,TRBV5-1,ASSSWGSNTEAF
11,TRBJ1-5,TRBV5-8,ASSPDRNQPQH
11,TRBJ1-2,TRBV5-1,ASSLDNNYGYT